Presented here are 21 T cell receptor beta chains from one specimen sequenced in a study of metastatic and nonmetastatic thyroid tumors. TCRdb re-analyzed the PCR reads using MiXCR. The sample contains tens of thousands of clones, roughly 20% of which appear only once. Treatment of any kind had been given to no patient before thyroid surgery. Sequenced input: adjacent normal tissue. The receptors were gathered from a female donor with papillary thyroid cancer or a benign thyroid nodule (not recorded which). Some clones in this sample may be carry-over from other donors' samples.

This clone was detected only a few times. The chain recombines TRBV2 with TRBJ1-1, with 9 nucleotides matching TRBD1. The germline V gene encodes CDR1 SNHLY and CDR2 FYNNEI. V gave up 6 bases and J gave up 1 base; unmatched junction bases: 9. The length of the CDR3 is 16 residues. The CDR3 loop is CASRGRDRAENTEAFF. In DNA form, the CDR3 reads TGTGCCAGCAGAGGCCGGGACAGGGCGGAGAACACTGAAGCTTTCTTT.

Notes on this clone: The junction departs from germline at one end; a sequencing error may be responsible. J is TRBJ2-7 and V is TRBV7-9, with 12 positions matching TRBD2. From germline, CDR1 is SEHNR and CDR2 FQNEAQ (reference sequence). This CDR3 contains 15 residues. The CDR3 is CASSPGLAGTYEQCF. CDR3 sequence (DNA): TGTGCCAGCAGCCCGGGACTAGCGGGCACCTACGAGCAGTGCTTC.

This clone came up a few times. One base away lies a much larger clone, so this may be a sequencing read error. V usage is TRBV15 and J usage is TRBJ2-5; unclear D gene. The germline V gene encodes CDR1 LNHNV and CDR2 YYDKDF (reference sequence). The CDR3 totals 13 residues. For the CDR3, the DNA is TGTGCCACCAGCAGAGCGCCTGGAGAGGCCCAGTACTTC. This encodes CATSRAPGEAQYF.

This clone came up a few times. The chain uses TRBV6-2 or TRBV6-3 and TRBJ1-1; 9 bases line up with TRBD1. V shed 5 bases, J shed 2 bases, and the junction held 6 bases outside the gene matches. There are 15 residues in the CDR3. CDR1 and CDR2 from the germline V gene are MNHEY and SVGEGT. DNA of the CDR3: TGTGCCAGCAGTAGGGGACAGGGAATTAACACTGAAGCTTTCTTT. Its translation: CASSRGQGINTEAFF.

The J gene is TRBJ1-3, the V gene TRBV20-1; possible D gene TRBD1, 5 bases. Germline values: CDR1 DFQATT, CDR2 SNEGSKA (reference sequence). The CDR3 consists of 16 residues. V was clipped by 0 bases and J by 0 bases, with 12 bases between them. CDR3 region: CSARDPDSGSGNTIYF. The CDR3 region has the DNA TGCAGTGCTAGAGACCCCGACAGTGGCTCTGGAAACACCATATATTTT.

CDR3 sequence (DNA): TGTGCCAGCAGTGTTTCTGGCGGTGCCTACGAGCAGTACGTC. Translated, it gives CASSVSGGAYEQYV. The rearrangement uses TRBV6-1 and TRBJ2-7; D not certain. The V gene lost 4 bases and the J gene lost 2 bases, with 12 bases spanning the gap. The V gene's germline CDR1 is MNHNS and CDR2 SASEGT. The CDR3 loop spans 14 amino acids.

V and J are TRBV12-3 or TRBV12-4 and TRBJ2-1, with a weak D call TRBD1 (6 bases). Trimming took 2 bases from V and 0 from J, leaving 23 bases between them. The CDR3 contains 20 residues. The CDR3 DNA is TGTGCCAGCAGTTTAAACGCCCCCCAGGGGCCTCCAAGCTCCTACAATGAGCAGTTCTTC. This codes for CASSLNAPQGPPSSYNEQFF.

In the case of this clone: The junction shows a germline mismatch at one end, possibly a read error. V usage is TRBV7-2 and J usage is TRBJ2-3; either TRBD1 or TRBD2 may fit D (6 bases each). This CDR3 contains 15 residues. Germline V gene data show CDR1 as SGHTA and CDR2 as FQGNSA. The CDR3 nucleotides are TGTGCCAGCAGCTTAGGGCTAGCCGGGGGCGATACGCAGTACTTT. Translated, it gives CASSLGLAGGDTQYF. The full variable domain, with the rest looked up from reference TRBV7-2 and TRBJ2-3, is GAGVSQSPSNKVTEKGKDVELRCDPISGHTALYWYRQSLGQGLEFLIYFQGNSAPDKSGLPSDRFSAERTGGSVSTLTIQRTQQEDSAVYLCASSLGLAGGDTQYFGPGTRLTVL.

This clone was counted at least ten times. This specimen includes other DNA sequences encoding the same CDR3. The rearrangement links TRBV5-4 to TRBJ2-3, with 7 bases that match TRBD1. The V gene end was trimmed by 0 bases and the J gene end by 2 bases; junction bases not matched to a gene: 3. CDR3 length: 15 amino acids. Germline V gene data show CDR1 as SGHNT and CDR2 as YYREEE (reference sequence). CDR3 protein: CASSLDRGYTDTQYF. DNA for the CDR3: TGTGCCAGCAGCTTGGACAGGGGATACACAGATACGCAGTATTTT.

The rearrangement uses TRBV20-1 and TRBJ1-2; 12 bases match TRBD1. V shed 4 bases, J shed 6 bases, and the junction held 9 bases outside the gene matches. In germline, CDR1 is DFQATT, CDR2 SNEGSKA (reference sequence). This CDR3 is built from 15 residues. The CDR3 is CSAIQGQGAGHGYTF. As DNA, the CDR3 is TGCAGTGCTATTCAGGGACAGGGGGCTGGCCATGGCTACACCTTC.

This clone was seen repeatedly, ten times or more. This chain connects TRBV7-9 to TRBJ1-1; 9 nucleotides line up with TRBD1. The V and J ends lost 7 bases and 11 bases, in that order; junction bases with no gene match: 11. The CDR3 contains 13 residues. Per the germline V gene, CDR1 is SEHNR and CDR2 is FQNEAQ (reference sequence). The CDR3: CASTSSAGTGAFF. The CDR3 bases are TGTGCCAGCACTTCTAGCGCCGGGACAGGGGCTTTCTTT.

This clone was picked up many times. The rearrangement links TRBV13 to TRBJ2-3; D is undetermined. Germline assignment: CDR1 PRHDT and CDR2 FYEKMQ (reference sequence). Trimming removed 8 bases at V and 2 bases at J, with 5 bases between. There are 11 residues in the CDR3. The CDR3 loop is CASSNTDTQYF. DNA of the CDR3: TGTGCCAGCTCGAACACAGATACGCAGTATTTT.

This clone was observed a handful of times. The chain links TRBV28 to TRBJ1-5, with D maybe TRBD1 (6 bases). The germline CDR1 and CDR2 sequences are MDHEN and SYDVKM. Trimming removed 6 bases at V and 3 bases at J, with 18 bases between. The CDR3 length is 16 residues. In DNA, the CDR3 is TGTGCCAGCAGCAAGGACAGAAGCCTTAACAATCAGCCCCAGCATTTT. The encoded protein is CASSKDRSLNNQPQHF.

This sequence joins TRBV20-1 and TRBJ2-7, with 7 nucleotides matching TRBD2. Trimming cost V 3 bases and J 7 bases; bases outside gene matches: 18. CDR3 length: 16 residues. Germline loops: CDR1 DFQATT, CDR2 SNEGSKA (reference sequence). The CDR3: CSARLPGASGLGEQYF. In DNA, the CDR3 is TGCAGTGCTAGGTTGCCTGGGGCTAGCGGCCTGGGGGAGCAGTACTTC.

This clone turned up a few times. This sequence joins TRBV6-1 and TRBJ1-6; D remains unclear. Germline assignment: CDR1 MNHNS and CDR2 SASEGT. V was clipped by 6 bases and J by 0 bases, with 9 bases between them. CDR3 length: 15 residues. The CDR3 DNA is TGTGCCAGCAGCCTGTATAACTCCTATAATTCACCCCTCCACTTT. Amino acid sequence: CASSLYNSYNSPLHF.

This clone has a count of ten or more. This chain joins TRBV10-2 and TRBJ2-2; 8 bases fit TRBD1. V gave up 7 bases and J gave up 4 bases; unmatched junction bases: 5. Looked up from germline, CDR1 is WSHSY and CDR2 is SAAADI. The CDR3 totals 14 residues. The CDR3 here is CASMRTGSTGELFF. CDR3 coding DNA: TGCGCCAGCATGAGGACAGGGAGCACCGGGGAGCTGTTTTTT.

This clone was seen at least ten times. This chain uses TRBV4-2 with TRBJ2-7, with D perhaps given as TRBD1 or TRBD2 (6 bases each). Germline V gene sequence: CDR1 LGHNA, CDR2 YNFKEQ. The CDR3 contains 15 residues. Trimming took 1 base from V and 4 from J, leaving 14 bases between them. The CDR3 DNA is TGTGCCAGCAGCCAAGTCAAGGGGGGCGCGTACGAGCAGTACTTC. It yields the protein CASSQVKGGAYEQYF.

This clone was seen repeatedly, ten times or more. Additional DNA sequences in this sample encode the identical CDR3. The V and J genes are TRBV5-6 and TRBJ2-7; D gene ambiguous. Germline CDR1 SGHDT, CDR2 YYEEEE. Trimming took off 2 bases at V and 4 bases at J, with 4 bases between the two ends. The CDR3 has 11 amino acids. In DNA, the CDR3 is TGTGCCAGCAGCTTTGGATACGAGCAGTACTTC. Translated, it gives CASSFGYEQYF.

This clone was recorded at least ten times. This chain joins TRBV18 and TRBJ1-5, with D possibly TRBD1 on 5 matching bases. CDR3 size: 14 residues. Germline CDR1 is KGHSH and CDR2 is LQKENI. The V gene lost 6 bases and the J gene lost 2 bases, with 11 bases spanning the gap. The CDR3 DNA reads TGTGCCAGCTCCACAGGTGGAGGCAATCAGCCCCAGCATTTT. Encoded protein: CASSTGGGNQPQHF. Supplemented by reference TRBV18 and TRBJ1-5, the full variable domain reads NAGVMQNPRHLVRRRGQEARLRCSPMKGHSHVYWYRQLPEEGLKFMVYLQKENIIDESGMPKERFSAEFPKEGPSILRIQQVVRGDSAAYFCASSTGGGNQPQHFGDGTRLSIL.

This clone is medium-sized. The chain couples TRBV6-1 to TRBJ2-5; D possibly corresponds to TRBD1 (8 bases). The V and J ends lost 1 base and 3 bases respectively, with 15 bases between them. CDR1 is MNHNS, CDR2 SASEGT, per germline. This CDR3 has 16 amino acids. The CDR3 sequence is CASSEVTGGVKETQYF. CDR3 nucleotide sequence: TGTGCCAGCAGTGAAGTAACAGGGGGGGTTAAAGAGACCCAGTACTTC.

V is TRBV20-1 and J is TRBJ2-3; 11 nucleotides match TRBD2. The V gene's germline CDR1 is DFQATT and CDR2 SNEGSKA (reference sequence). V lost 4 bases to trimming and J lost 3 bases; unmatched junction nucleotides: 3. The CDR3 is made up of 14 amino acids. The CDR3 loop is CSAIWTSGTDTQYF. In DNA form, the CDR3 reads TGCAGTGCTATATGGACTAGCGGGACAGATACGCAGTATTTT.